The clone carrying this T cell receptor (beta chain) was picked up a small number of times. The antigen is unknown. Trimming removed 4 bases at V and 6 bases at J, with 16 bases between. The germline gives CDR1 MNHEY, CDR2 SVGAGI. The CDR3 has 14 residues. This sample is drawn from a study of post-analysis software for immune sequencing data. Study details: The disease courses covered relapsing-remitting, secondary progressive and progressive-relapsing multiple sclerosis. Study-level findings and limits: Co-batched samples clustered tightly together by F measure. The normalized Chao1 diversity of multiple sclerosis patients was significantly lower than that of controls. Controls had lower frequencies than patients of roughly five TRBV segments, which included TRBV5-6, TRBV5-1 and TRBV20-1.

cDNA libraries for TCR beta contained unique molecular identifiers. Some 500,000 cDNA molecules were recovered from an input of about 0.9 to 10 million T cells. MiXCR, applied by TCRdb to the PCR reads, yields one record per CDR3 protein. This sample has hundreds of thousands of distinct CDR3 sequences, with about 32% found just once. The sequence was collected from a girl under 18 with multiple sclerosis. V and J are TRBV6-5 and TRBJ2-7, with D possibly matching TRBD1 (5 bases). Sequencing was done on a sample of blood. The CDR3 coding sequence is TGTGCCAGCAGTTTATGCAGGGTACTCTGCGAGCAGTACTTC. It is translated as CASSLCRVLCEQYF.